Described below is a single T cell receptor (beta chain) sequence and its context. Antigen specificity is unknown. All the people who gave samples were healthy bone marrow donors. Nominally healthy donors provided the samples, though records likely missed some immune exposures. V gave up 5 bases and J gave up 3 bases, with 16 bases separating them. This CDR3 spans 14 amino acids. Germline V gives CDR1 SQVTM, CDR2 ANQGSEA. This sample is drawn from a study of cytomegalovirus exposure and HLA in healthy donors. Study outcomes and limitations: CMV serostatus stood as the only immune exposure information on hand. Analysis was carried out at a later point, and it linked a missense DCLRE1C variant to TCR beta V- and J-gene trimming.

Primers included in the PCR were 60 Vbeta and 13 Jbeta primers. Data came from immunoSEQ multiplex PCR; TCRdb stores just in-frame clones and leaves some out. In the table there are some 95,000 clones, about 77% of which are singletons. The specimen was PBMCs. V and J are TRBV29-1 and TRBJ1-2; the D gene is possibly TRBD1 (6 bases). This TCR was sampled from a woman aged 35 to 49 in good health and CMV-seronegative. DNA of the CDR3: TGCAGCGTTAACCGGGGGGCAGGGGACTATGGCTACACCTTC. Protein sequence: CSVNRGAGDYGYTF.